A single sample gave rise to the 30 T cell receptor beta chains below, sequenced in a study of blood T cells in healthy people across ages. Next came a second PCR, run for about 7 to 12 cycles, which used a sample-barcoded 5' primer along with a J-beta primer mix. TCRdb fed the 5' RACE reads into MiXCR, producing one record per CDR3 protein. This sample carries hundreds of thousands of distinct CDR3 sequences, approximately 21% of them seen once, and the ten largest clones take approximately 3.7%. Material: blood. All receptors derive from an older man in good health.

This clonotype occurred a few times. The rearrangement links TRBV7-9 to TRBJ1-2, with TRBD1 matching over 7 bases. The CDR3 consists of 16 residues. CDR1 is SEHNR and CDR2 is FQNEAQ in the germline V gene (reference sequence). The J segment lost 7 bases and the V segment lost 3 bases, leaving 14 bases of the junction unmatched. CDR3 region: CASSFLPDRVVGGYTF. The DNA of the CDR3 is TGTGCCAGCAGCTTTTTGCCTGACAGGGTGGTTGGTGGCTACACCTTC.

CDR3 sequence (DNA): TGCAGCGTGCAGGGGGATGGGGACATCGAAAAACTGTTTTTT. It codes for CSVQGDGDIEKLFF. This sequence joins TRBV29-1 and TRBJ1-4, with 7 bases lining up with TRBD1. There are 14 residues in the CDR3. V trimming: 6 bases; J trimming: 8 bases; junction bases outside the gene matches: 12. CDR1 SQVTM and CDR2 ANQGSEA come from the germline V gene.

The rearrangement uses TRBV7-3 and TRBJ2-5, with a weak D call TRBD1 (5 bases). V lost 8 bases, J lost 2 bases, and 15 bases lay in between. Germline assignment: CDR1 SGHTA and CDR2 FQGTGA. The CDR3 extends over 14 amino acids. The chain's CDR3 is CASPLLGLQETQYF. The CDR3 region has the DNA TGTGCCAGCCCCCTCCTGGGGCTTCAAGAGACCCAGTACTTC.

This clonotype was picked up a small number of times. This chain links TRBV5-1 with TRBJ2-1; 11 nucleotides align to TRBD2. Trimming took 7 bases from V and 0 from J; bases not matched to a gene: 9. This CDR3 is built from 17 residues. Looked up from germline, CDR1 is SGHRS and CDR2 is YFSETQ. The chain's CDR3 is CASRKTSGTSSYNEQFF. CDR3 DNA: TGCGCCAGCCGAAAGACTAGCGGGACGAGCTCCTACAATGAGCAGTTCTTC.

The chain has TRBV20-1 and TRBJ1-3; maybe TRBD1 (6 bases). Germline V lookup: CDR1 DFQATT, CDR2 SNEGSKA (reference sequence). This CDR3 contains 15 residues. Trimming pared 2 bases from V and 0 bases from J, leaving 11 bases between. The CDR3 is CSARPGQISGNTIYF. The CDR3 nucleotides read TGCAGTGCTAGACCGGGACAAATCTCTGGAAACACCATATATTTT.

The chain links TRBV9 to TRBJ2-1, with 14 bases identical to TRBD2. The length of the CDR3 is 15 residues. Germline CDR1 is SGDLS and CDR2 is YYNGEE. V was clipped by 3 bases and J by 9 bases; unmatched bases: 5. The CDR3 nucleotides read TGTGCCAGCAGCGGGGGGACTAGCGGGAGTCGTGAGCAGTTCTTC. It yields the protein CASSGGTSGSREQFF.

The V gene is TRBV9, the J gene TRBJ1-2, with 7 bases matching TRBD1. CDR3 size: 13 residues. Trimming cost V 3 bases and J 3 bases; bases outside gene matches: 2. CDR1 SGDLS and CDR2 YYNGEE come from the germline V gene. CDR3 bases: TGTGCCAGCAGCGACAGGGGACACTATGGCTACACCTTC. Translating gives CASSDRGHYGYTF.

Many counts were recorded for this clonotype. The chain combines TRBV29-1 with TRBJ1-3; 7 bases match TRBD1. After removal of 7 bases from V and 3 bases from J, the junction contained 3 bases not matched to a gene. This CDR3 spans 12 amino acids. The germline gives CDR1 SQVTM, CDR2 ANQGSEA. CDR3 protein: CSAGQVGNTIYF. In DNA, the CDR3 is TGCAGCGCTGGACAGGTTGGAAACACCATATATTTT.

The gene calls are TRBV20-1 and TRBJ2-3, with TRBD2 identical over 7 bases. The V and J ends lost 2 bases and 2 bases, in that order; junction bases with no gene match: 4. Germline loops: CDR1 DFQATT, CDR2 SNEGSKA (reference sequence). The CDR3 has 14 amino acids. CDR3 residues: CSARKLAVTDTQYF. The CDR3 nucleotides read TGCAGTGCTAGAAAGCTAGCGGTCACAGATACGCAGTATTTT.

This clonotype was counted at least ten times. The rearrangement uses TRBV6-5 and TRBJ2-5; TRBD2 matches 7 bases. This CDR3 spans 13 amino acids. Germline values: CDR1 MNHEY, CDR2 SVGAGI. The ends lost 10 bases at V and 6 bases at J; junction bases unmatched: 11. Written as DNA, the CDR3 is TGTGCCACCCGAGCGGGATCTGGAAAGACCCAGTACTTC. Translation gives CATRAGSGKTQYF.

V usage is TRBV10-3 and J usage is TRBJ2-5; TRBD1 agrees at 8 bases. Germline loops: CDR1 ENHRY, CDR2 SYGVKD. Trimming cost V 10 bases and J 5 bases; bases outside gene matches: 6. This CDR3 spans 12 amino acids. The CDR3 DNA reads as TGTGCCACCACAGGGGGAGGTGAGACCCAGTACTTC. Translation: CATTGGGETQYF.

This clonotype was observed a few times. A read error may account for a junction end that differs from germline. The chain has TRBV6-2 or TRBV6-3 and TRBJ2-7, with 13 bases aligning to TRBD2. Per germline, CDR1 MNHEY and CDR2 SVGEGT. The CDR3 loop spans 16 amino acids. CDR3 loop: CVSRTRGTSGTNEQYF. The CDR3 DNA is TGTGTCAGCAGAACGCGTGGGACTAGCGGGACCAACGAGCAGTACTTC.

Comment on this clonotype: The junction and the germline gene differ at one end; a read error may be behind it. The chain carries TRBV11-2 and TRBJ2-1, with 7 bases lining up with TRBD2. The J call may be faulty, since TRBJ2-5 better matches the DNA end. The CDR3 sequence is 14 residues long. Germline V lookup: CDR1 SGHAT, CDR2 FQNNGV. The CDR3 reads CASSLDLAEETQYF. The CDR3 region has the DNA TGCGCCAGCAGCTTGGATCTAGCGGAAGAGACCCAGTACTTC.

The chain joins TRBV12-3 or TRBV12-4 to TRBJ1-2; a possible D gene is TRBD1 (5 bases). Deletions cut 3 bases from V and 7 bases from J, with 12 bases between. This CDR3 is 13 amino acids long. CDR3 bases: TGTGCCAGCAGTTTGAGGGGTGGCTGTGGCTACACCTTC. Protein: CASSLRGGCGYTF.

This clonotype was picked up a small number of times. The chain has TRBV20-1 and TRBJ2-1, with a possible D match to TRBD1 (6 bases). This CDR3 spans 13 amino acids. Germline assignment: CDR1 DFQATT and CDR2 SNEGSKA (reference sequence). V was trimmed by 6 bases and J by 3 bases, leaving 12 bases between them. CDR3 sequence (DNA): TGCAGTGCCAGGGGTGGGAACTACAATGAGCAGTTCTTC. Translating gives CSARGGNYNEQFF.

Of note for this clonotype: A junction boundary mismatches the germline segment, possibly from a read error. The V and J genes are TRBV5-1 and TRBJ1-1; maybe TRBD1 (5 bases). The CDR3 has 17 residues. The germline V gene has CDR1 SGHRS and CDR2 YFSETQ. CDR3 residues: CASSNGRGTGMNTEAFF. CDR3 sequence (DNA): TGCGCCAGCAGCAACGGAAGGGGTACTGGGATGAACACTGAGGCTTTCTTT.

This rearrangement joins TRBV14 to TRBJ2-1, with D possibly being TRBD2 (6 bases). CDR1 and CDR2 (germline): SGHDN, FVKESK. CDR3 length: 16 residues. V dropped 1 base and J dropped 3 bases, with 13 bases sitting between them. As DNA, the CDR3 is TGTGCCAGCAGCCAAGGTGGCGGGACCCTCTACAATGAGCAGTTCTTC. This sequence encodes CASSQGGGTLYNEQFF.

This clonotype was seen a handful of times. As DNA, the CDR3 is TGCGCCAGCAGCCCAATGAGCGGGCTAACTAGCACAGATACGCAGTATTTT. Its protein is CASSPMSGLTSTDTQYF. The chain joins TRBV5-1 to TRBJ2-3; D is possibly TRBD2 (6 bases). The CDR3 totals 17 residues. Deletions cut 4 bases from V and 0 bases from J, with 18 bases between. CDR1 and CDR2 from the germline V gene are SGHRS and YFSETQ.

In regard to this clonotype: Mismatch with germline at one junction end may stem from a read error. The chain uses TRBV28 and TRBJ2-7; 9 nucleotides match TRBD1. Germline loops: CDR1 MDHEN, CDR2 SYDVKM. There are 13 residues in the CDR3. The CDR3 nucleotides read TGTGCCAGCAGTTTTGGATCGCCCGGGACAGGGCTCTTC. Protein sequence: CASSFGSPGTGLF. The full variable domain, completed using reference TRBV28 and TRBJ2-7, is DVKVTQSSRYLVKRTGEKVFLECVQDMDHENMFWYRQDPGLGLRLIYFSYDVKMKEKGDIPEGYSVSREKKERFSLILESASTNQTSMYLCASSFGSPGTGLFGPGTRLTVT.

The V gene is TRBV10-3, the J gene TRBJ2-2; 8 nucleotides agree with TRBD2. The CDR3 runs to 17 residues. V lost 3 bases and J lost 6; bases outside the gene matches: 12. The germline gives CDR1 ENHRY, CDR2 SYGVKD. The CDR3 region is CAISEYAAGGEAGELFF. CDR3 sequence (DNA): TGTGCCATCAGTGAATATGCTGCGGGAGGCGAGGCCGGGGAGCTGTTTTTT.

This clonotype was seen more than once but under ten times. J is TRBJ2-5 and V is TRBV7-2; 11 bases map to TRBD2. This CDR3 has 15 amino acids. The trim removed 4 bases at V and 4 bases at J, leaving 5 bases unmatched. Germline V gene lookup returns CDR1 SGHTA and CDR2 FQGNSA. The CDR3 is CASSSLAGERETQYF. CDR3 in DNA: TGTGCCAGCAGCTCACTAGCGGGAGAGCGAGAGACCCAGTACTTC.

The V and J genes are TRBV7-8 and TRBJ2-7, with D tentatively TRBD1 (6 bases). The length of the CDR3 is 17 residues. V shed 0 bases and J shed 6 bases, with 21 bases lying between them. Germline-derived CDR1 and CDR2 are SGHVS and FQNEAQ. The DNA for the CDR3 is TGTGCCAGCAGCTTAGCACAATTGGCAGGGGCTACTACCGAGCAGTACTTC. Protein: CASSLAQLAGATTEQYF.

The CDR3 reads CASTSAREGIETQYF. The DNA of the CDR3 is TGTGCCAGCACCTCAGCGCGGGAGGGAATTGAGACCCAGTACTTC. The chain employs TRBV5-8 and TRBJ2-5; 9 bases are a match to TRBD2. After removal of 6 bases from V and 5 bases from J, the junction contained 11 bases not matched to a gene. Per germline, CDR1 SGHTS and CDR2 YDEGEE. The CDR3 contains 15 residues.

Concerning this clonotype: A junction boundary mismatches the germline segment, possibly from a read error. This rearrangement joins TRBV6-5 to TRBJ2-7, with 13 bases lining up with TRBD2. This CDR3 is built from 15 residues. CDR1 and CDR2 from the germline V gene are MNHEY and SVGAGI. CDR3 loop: CAGSQRTSGSREQYF. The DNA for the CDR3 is TGTGCCGGCAGTCAGCGGACTAGCGGGAGCCGTGAGCAGTACTTC.

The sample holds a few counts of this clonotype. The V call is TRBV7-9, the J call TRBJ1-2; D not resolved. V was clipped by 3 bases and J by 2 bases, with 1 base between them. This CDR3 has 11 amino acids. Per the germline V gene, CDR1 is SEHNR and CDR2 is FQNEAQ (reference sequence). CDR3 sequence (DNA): TGTGCCAGCAGCTTCAACTATGGCTACACCTTC. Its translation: CASSFNYGYTF.

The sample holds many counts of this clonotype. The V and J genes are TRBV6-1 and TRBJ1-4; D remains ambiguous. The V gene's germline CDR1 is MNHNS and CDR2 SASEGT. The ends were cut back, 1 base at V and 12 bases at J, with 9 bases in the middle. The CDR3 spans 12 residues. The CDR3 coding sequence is TGTGCCAGCAGTGAAGGAGGTGTGGAACTGTTTTTT. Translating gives CASSEGGVELFF.

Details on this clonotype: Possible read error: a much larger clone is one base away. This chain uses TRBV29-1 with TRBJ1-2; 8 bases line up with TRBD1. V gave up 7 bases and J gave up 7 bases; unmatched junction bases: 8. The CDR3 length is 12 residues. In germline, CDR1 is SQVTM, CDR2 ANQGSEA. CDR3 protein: CSAERTGSGYTF. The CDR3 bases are TGCAGCGCGGAACGGACAGGGTCTGGCTACACCTTC.

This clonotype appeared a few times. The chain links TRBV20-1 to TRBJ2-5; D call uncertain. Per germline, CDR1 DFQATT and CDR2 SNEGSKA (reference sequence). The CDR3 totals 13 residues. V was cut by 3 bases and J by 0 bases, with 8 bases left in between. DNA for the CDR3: TGCAGTGCTAGTTTTGCTAACCAAGAGACCCAGTACTTC. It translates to CSASFANQETQYF.

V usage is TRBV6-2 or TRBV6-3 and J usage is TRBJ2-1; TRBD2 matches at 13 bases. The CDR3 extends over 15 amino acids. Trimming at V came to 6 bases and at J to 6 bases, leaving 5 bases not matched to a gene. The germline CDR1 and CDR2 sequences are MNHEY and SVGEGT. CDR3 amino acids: CASRRTSGSFNEQFF. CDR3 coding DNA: TGTGCCAGCAGGAGGACTAGCGGGAGTTTCAATGAGCAGTTCTTC.

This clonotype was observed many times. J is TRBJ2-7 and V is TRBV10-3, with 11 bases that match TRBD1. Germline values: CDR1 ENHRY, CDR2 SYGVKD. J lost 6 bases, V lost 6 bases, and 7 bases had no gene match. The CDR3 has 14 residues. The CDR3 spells CAISSRDRGSEQYF. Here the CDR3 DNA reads TGTGCCATCAGCTCTCGGGACAGGGGGTCCGAGCAGTACTTC.